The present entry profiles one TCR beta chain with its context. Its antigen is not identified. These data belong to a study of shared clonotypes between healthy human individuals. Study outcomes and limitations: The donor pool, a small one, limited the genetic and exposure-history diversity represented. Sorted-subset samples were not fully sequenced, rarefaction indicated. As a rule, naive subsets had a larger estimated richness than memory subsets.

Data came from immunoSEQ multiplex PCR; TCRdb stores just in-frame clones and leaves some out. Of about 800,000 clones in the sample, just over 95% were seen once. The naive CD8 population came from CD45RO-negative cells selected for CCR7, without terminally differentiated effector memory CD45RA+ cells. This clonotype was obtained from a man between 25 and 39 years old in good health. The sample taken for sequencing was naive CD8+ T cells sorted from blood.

The CDR3 DNA reads as TGTGCCACCAGCAGAGATGGGTCCTTGGTAGGGTACGAGCAGTACTTC. Amino acid sequence: CATSRDGSLVGYEQYF. V usage is TRBV15 and J usage is TRBJ2-7; D unclear. Trimming took 0 bases from V and 4 from J, leaving 16 bases between them. Germline loops: CDR1 LNHNV, CDR2 YYDKDF (reference sequence). CDR3 length equals 16 residues.